This T cell receptor (beta chain) was documented in a study of post-analysis software for immune sequencing data. Regarding the study as a whole: Strong co-clustering by F measure was evident for samples that had been prepared in the same batch. Comparison with controls showed significantly lower normalized Chao1 diversity in multiple sclerosis patients. There were five or six TRBV segments more frequent in patients than controls, and TRBV5-6, TRBV5-1 and TRBV20-1 were among them.

V was shortened by 0 bases and J by 2 bases, with 14 bases between the two germline ends. The CDR3 has 17 residues. The germline V gene has CDR1 SGHTA and CDR2 FQGNSA. The TCR beta cDNA libraries carried unique molecular identifiers. Each CDR3 protein gets one entry after TCRdb re-called the PCR reads with MiXCR. The profile shows roughly 800,000 distinct CDR3 sequences, roughly 27% of them singletons. This clonotype has at least ten counts. Its antigen is not identified. This chain connects TRBV7-2 to TRBJ2-1, with D perhaps TRBD1 (6 bases). The sequence was collected from a girl between 10 and 17 years old with multiple sclerosis. The material sequenced was blood. CDR3 bases: TGTGCCAGCAGCTTAGCCGGTGGGACATGGGCCTACAATGAGCAGTTCTTC. This gives the protein CASSLAGGTWAYNEQFF.